This entry lists 9 T cell receptor beta chains sequenced from one sample in a study of blood T cell repertoires in COVID-19. Libraries were prepared by immunoSEQ multiplex PCR; TCRdb keeps only in-frame clonotypes and omits some of them. The repertoire holds over 200,000 clones, with approximately 90% as singletons. Sequenced: peripheral blood. The origin of the receptors is a man aged 55 to 70 with COVID-19, enrolled during active disease.

The chain combines TRBV6-6 with TRBJ2-3; TRBD1 is a possible D gene (5 bases). V was cut by 6 bases and J by 3 bases, with 7 bases left in between. The CDR3 consists of 12 residues. Per the germline V gene, CDR1 is MNHNY and CDR2 is SVGAGI (reference sequence). The CDR3 DNA follows: TGTGCCAGCAGGGGGCAGACAGATACGCAGTATTTT. Translating gives CASRGQTDTQYF.

The chain carries TRBV5-1 and TRBJ1-6; 9 bases agree with TRBD1. V was clipped by 4 bases and J by 11 bases; unmatched bases: 7. The CDR3 runs 14 residues. The germline gives CDR1 SGHRS, CDR2 YFSETQ. The CDR3 coding sequence is TGCGCCAGCAGCCCACAGGGGGCAGAGGCACCCCTCCACTTT. Its protein product is CASSPQGAEAPLHF.

The chain's CDR3 is CASSGAGAGNTIYF. The CDR3 DNA sequence: TGCGCCAGCAGCGGGGCGGGGGCTGGAAACACCATATATTTT. The chain couples TRBV5-1 to TRBJ1-3; a possible D gene is TRBD1 (5 bases). The CDR3 runs to 14 residues. Trimming stripped 4 bases from V and 2 bases from J, with 10 bases between. Germline CDR1 reads SGHRS; CDR2 reads YFSETQ.

V and J are TRBV27 and TRBJ1-1; D possibly corresponds to TRBD1 (5 bases). Trimming removed 8 bases at V and 1 base at J, with 11 bases between. Germline CDR1 is MNHEY and CDR2 is SMNVEV (reference sequence). The CDR3 length is 13 residues. The CDR3 here is CASLSRANTEAFF. In nucleotides, the CDR3 is TGTGCCAGCTTATCCAGGGCGAACACTGAAGCTTTCTTT.

The chain combines TRBV11-3 with TRBJ1-6; tentative D call: TRBD1 (6 bases). Germline V lookup: CDR1 SGHNT, CDR2 YENEEA. The germline V and J ends were trimmed by 5 bases and 9 bases, with 20 bases remaining between them. This CDR3 is 16 amino acids long. This CDR3 reads CASSPGQTVLGSPLHF. CDR3 in DNA: TGTGCCAGCAGCCCCGGACAGACAGTTCTTGGTTCACCCCTCCACTTT. Variable domain in full (rest from reference TRBV11-3 and TRBJ1-6): EAGVVQSPRYKIIEKKQPVAFWCNPISGHNTLYWYLQNLGQGPELLIRYENEEAVDDSQLPKDRFSAERLKGVDSTLKIQPAELGDSAVYLCASSPGQTVLGSPLHFGNGTRLTVT.

This clone was detected once. The chain has TRBV24-1 and TRBJ2-1; 8 bases map to TRBD2. Germline V CDR1 and CDR2: KGHDR, SFDVKD. This CDR3 is 16 amino acids long. The V and J ends lost 4 bases and 2 bases, in that order; junction bases with no gene match: 6. CDR3 sequence reads: CATSDGRAGAYNEQFF. The DNA for the CDR3 is TGTGCCACCAGTGACGGCCGAGCGGGGGCCTACAATGAGCAGTTCTTC.

The gene calls are TRBV19 and TRBJ2-1, with D possibly TRBD2 on 7 matching bases. This CDR3 is built from 13 residues. The V and J ends lost 3 bases and 10 bases respectively, with 13 bases between them. Germline values: CDR1 LNHDA, CDR2 SQIVND (reference sequence). The CDR3 spells CASSMGGAGEQFF. The DNA for the CDR3 is TGTGCCAGTAGTATGGGGGGGGCAGGCGAGCAGTTCTTC.

V usage is TRBV28 and J usage is TRBJ2-1; 11 nucleotides agree with TRBD2. V dropped 6 bases and J dropped 5; count of bases not matched to a gene: 6. Germline-derived CDR1 and CDR2 are MDHEN and SYDVKM. The CDR3 runs 15 residues. CDR3 loop: CASSALAGVNNEQFF. CDR3 DNA sequence: TGTGCCAGCAGCGCACTAGCGGGAGTTAACAATGAGCAGTTCTTC.

This sequence joins TRBV7-9 and TRBJ1-4, with 7 bases fitting TRBD1. This CDR3 comprises 12 residues. J lost 8 bases, V lost 8 bases, and 5 bases had no gene match. Germline assignment: CDR1 SEHNR and CDR2 FQNEAQ (reference sequence). In DNA form, the CDR3 reads TGTGCCAGCCGTCAGGGGGTAGAAAAACTGTTTTTT. This gives the protein CASRQGVEKLFF.